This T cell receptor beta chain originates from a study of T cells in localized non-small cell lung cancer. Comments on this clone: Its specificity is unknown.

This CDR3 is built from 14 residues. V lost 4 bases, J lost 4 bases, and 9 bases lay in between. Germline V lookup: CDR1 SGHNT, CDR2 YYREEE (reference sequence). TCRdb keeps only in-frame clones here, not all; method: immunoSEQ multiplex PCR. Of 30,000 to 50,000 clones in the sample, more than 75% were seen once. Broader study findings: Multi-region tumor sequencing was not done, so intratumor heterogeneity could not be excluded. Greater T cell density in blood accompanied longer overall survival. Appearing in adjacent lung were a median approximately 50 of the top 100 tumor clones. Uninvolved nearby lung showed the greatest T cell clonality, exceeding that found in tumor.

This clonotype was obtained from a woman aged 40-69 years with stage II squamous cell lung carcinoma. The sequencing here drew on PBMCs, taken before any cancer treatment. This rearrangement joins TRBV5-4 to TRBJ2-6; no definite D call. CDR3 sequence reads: CASSQQSGANVLTF. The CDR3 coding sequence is TGTGCCAGCAGCCAGCAATCCGGGGCCAACGTCCTGACTTTC.